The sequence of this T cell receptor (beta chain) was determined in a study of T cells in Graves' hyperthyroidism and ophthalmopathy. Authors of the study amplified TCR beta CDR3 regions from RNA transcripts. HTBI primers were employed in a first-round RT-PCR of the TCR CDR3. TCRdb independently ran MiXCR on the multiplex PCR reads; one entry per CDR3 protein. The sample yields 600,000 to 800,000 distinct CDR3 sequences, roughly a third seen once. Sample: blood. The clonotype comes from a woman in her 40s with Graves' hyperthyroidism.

The CDR3 reads CATSINRVLSNEQFF. The CDR3 region has the DNA TGTGCCACCAGCATAAACAGGGTTTTAAGCAATGAGCAGTTCTTC. The genes are TRBV15 and TRBJ2-1; a weak D match, TRBD1 (6 bases). The V end was cut by 4 bases, the J end by 6 bases, with 16 bases between. Germline CDR1 LNHNV, CDR2 YYDKDF (reference sequence). This CDR3 has 15 amino acids.